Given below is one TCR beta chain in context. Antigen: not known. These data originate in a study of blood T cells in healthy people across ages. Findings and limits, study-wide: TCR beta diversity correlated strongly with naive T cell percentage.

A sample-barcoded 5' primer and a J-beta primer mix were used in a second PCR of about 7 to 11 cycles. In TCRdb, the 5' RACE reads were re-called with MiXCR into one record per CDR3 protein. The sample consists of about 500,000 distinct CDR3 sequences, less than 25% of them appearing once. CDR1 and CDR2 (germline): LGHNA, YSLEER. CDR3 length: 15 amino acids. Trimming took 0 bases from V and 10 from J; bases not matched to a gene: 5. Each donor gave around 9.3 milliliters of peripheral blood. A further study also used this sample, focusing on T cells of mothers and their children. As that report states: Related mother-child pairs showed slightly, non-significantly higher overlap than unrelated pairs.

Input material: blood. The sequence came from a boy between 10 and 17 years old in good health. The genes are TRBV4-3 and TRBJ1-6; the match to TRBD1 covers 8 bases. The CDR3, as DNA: TGCGCCAGCAGCCAAGATCAGGGACAGGAATCACCCCTCCACTTT. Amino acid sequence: CASSQDQGQESPLHF.